A selection of T cell receptor beta chains follows, all from one sample in a study of cytotoxic CD8 clonotypes in ibrutinib-treated CLL. Measured with immunoSEQ multiplex PCR; TCRdb has only the in-frame clones, and not every one. In the table there are a few hundred thousand clones, 60% to 75% of which are singletons. This specimen was PBMCs, taken after 24 months of ibrutinib treatment. The receptors originated from a human donor with chronic lymphocytic leukemia. The CDR3 runs from the conserved cysteine through the conserved F or W. The D gene is left open where the match is weak.

v_gene: TRBV7-3
j_gene: TRBJ2-7
d_gene: TRBD1
CDR3aa: CASSPNRGHRYEQYF

v_gene: TRBV30
j_gene: TRBJ2-5
d_gene: TRBD2
CDR3aa: CAWKEAGVETQYF

v_gene: TRBV27
j_gene: TRBJ2-2
d_gene: TRBD2
CDR3aa: CASSLLRLADRTGELFF

v_gene: TRBV7-6
j_gene: TRBJ2-5
d_gene: -
CDR3aa: CASSLASSVIKETQYF

v_gene: TRBV9
j_gene: TRBJ2-4
d_gene: -
CDR3aa: CASSVGALAKNIQYF

v_gene: TRBV6-1
j_gene: TRBJ1-4
d_gene: -
CDR3aa: CATNPGPTNEKLFF

v_gene: TRBV29-1
j_gene: TRBJ2-1
d_gene: -
CDR3aa: CSVEDGGEQFF

v_gene: TRBV5-1
j_gene: TRBJ1-1
d_gene: -
CDR3aa: CASSLTGANTEAFF

v_gene: TRBV7-9
j_gene: TRBJ1-2
d_gene: -
CDR3aa: CASSLEYGPNYGYTF

v_gene: TRBV29-1
j_gene: TRBJ1-2
d_gene: -
CDR3aa: CSLNLLTGTEDGYTF

v_gene: TRBV9
j_gene: TRBJ1-5
d_gene: -
CDR3aa: CASSPQGVSNQPQHF

v_gene: TRBV2
j_gene: TRBJ1-4
d_gene: -
CDR3aa: CASSARVGYEKLFF

v_gene: TRBV5-1
j_gene: TRBJ2-7
d_gene: TRBD1
CDR3aa: CASSSGTGDYEQYF

v_gene: TRBV7-9
j_gene: TRBJ2-3
d_gene: -
CDR3aa: CASSSGTHADTQYF